This entry lists 21 T cell receptor beta chains sequenced from one sample in a study of blood T cell repertoires in COVID-19. Sequencing was performed with immunoSEQ multiplex PCR; in TCRdb, only in-frame clones are kept and a portion is missing. The data contain under 200,000 clones, around 90% of them singletons. What was sequenced was peripheral blood. These receptors were taken from a man aged 18 to 30 with COVID-19, enrolled during active disease.

The genes are TRBV7-9 and TRBJ2-5; the D gene is possibly TRBD2 (6 bases). Germline lookup yields CDR1 SEHNR and CDR2 FQNEAQ (reference sequence). This CDR3 has 13 residues. V shed 5 bases and J shed 4 bases, with 11 bases lying between them. CDR3 sequence (DNA): TGTGCCAGCAGCCTCAGGAGGGGAGAGACCCAGTACTTC. It is translated as CASSLRRGETQYF. The full variable domain, in which reference TRBV7-9 and TRBJ2-5 provide the parts outside the CDR3, is DTGVSQNPRHKITKRGQNVTFRCDPISEHNRLYWYRQTLGQGPEFLTYFQNEAQLEKSRLLSDRFSAERPKGSFSTLEIQRTEQGDSAMYLCASSLRRGETQYFGPGTRLLVL.

CDR3 region: CSASLVATGDNEQFF. The CDR3 bases are TGCAGTGCTAGTTTGGTAGCTACGGGAGACAATGAGCAGTTCTTC. The chain uses TRBV20-1 and TRBJ2-1; D may be TRBD2 (6 bases). This CDR3 comprises 15 residues. Germline values: CDR1 DFQATT, CDR2 SNEGSKA (reference sequence). V was cut by 3 bases and J by 5 bases, with 17 bases left in between.

The chain couples TRBV9 to TRBJ1-1, with 11 bases aligning to TRBD1. The CDR3 length is 16 residues. The trim removed 4 bases at V and 2 bases at J, leaving 7 bases unmatched. Per germline, CDR1 SGDLS and CDR2 YYNGEE. The CDR3: CASSPRTGGFNTEAFF. CDR3 DNA sequence: TGTGCCAGCAGCCCACGGACAGGGGGCTTCAACACTGAAGCTTTCTTT.

This chain links TRBV7-2 with TRBJ2-7; tentatively, D is TRBD1 (7 bases). Germline CDR1 and CDR2: SGHTA and FQGNSA. With 1 base removed from V and 5 bases from J, the gap between germline ends came to 15 bases. This CDR3 is built from 15 residues. CDR3 DNA: TGTGCCAGCAGCTTAGAGCTGGCAGGGGGGAACGAGCAGTACTTC. Translation: CASSLELAGGNEQYF.

This chain uses TRBV10-3 with TRBJ1-5; D unresolved. The ends were cut back, 5 bases at V and 3 bases at J, with 14 bases in the middle. The CDR3 sequence is 15 residues long. Germline CDR1 is ENHRY and CDR2 is SYGVKD. CDR3: CAISPGSAPNQPQHF. The CDR3 region has the DNA TGTGCCATCAGTCCCGGGAGCGCTCCCAATCAGCCCCAGCATTTT.

The chain uses TRBV24-1 and TRBJ1-2; no clear D gene. The CDR3 totals 14 residues. CDR1 and CDR2 (germline): KGHDR, SFDVKD. V was shortened by 1 base and J by 0 bases, with 5 bases between the two germline ends. The CDR3 DNA is TGTGCCACCAGTGATTTCCGAGCTAACTATGGCTACACCTTC. Amino acids: CATSDFRANYGYTF.

The rearrangement joins TRBV7-6 to TRBJ2-7; TRBD1 aligns across 10 bases. The CDR3 contains 15 residues. J lost 4 bases, V lost 4 bases, and 7 bases had no gene match. The germline gives CDR1 SGHVS, CDR2 FNYEAQ. The DNA of the CDR3 is TGTGCCAGCAGCTCGGGACAGGGGAGATCGTACGAGCAGTACTTC. It yields the protein CASSSGQGRSYEQYF.

V and J are TRBV6-2 or TRBV6-3 and TRBJ1-6, with 8 bases identical to TRBD1. V lost 3 bases and J lost 6; bases outside the gene matches: 7. The CDR3 length is 16 residues. Germline V gene sequence: CDR1 MNHEY, CDR2 SVGEGT. CDR3: CASSYTGTGVNSPLHF. The CDR3 DNA follows: TGTGCCAGCAGTTATACCGGGACAGGAGTTAATTCACCCCTCCACTTT.

The V gene is TRBV3-1 (or the pseudogene TRBV3-2), the J gene TRBJ1-2; 8 nucleotides match TRBD1. Germline V gene data show CDR1 as LGHDT and CDR2 as YNNKEL (reference sequence). The CDR3 extends over 16 amino acids. Trimming took 0 bases from V and 8 from J; bases not matched to a gene: 11. The CDR3 DNA is TGTGCCAGCAGCCAAGAAATACAGGGGGTGGTCGAGGGCTACACCTTC. Translation gives CASSQEIQGVVEGYTF.

The gene calls are TRBV7-9 and TRBJ1-2; 12 positions match TRBD1. Germline loops: CDR1 SEHNR, CDR2 FQNEAQ (reference sequence). The CDR3 contains 15 residues. Germline trimming cut 5 bases from V and 5 bases from J; bases unmatched to any gene: 6. This CDR3 reads CASSDRDRGLYGYTF. In DNA, the CDR3 is TGTGCCAGCAGCGACCGGGACAGGGGGCTGTATGGCTACACCTTC.

The chain combines TRBV13 with TRBJ2-7; 7 bases match TRBD2. Per the germline V gene, CDR1 is PRHDT and CDR2 is FYEKMQ (reference sequence). CDR3 size: 15 residues. J lost 3 bases, V lost 0 bases, and 5 bases had no gene match. This CDR3 reads CASSLGLAAVYEQYF. DNA for the CDR3: TGTGCCAGCAGCTTAGGGCTAGCGGCAGTCTACGAGCAGTACTTC.

The chain is built from TRBV24-1 and TRBJ2-1, with TRBD1 matching 9 bases. V was pared by 4 bases and J by 4 bases, with 4 bases of the junction left unmatched. This CDR3 has 15 amino acids. CDR1 is KGHDR and CDR2 is SFDVKD in the germline V gene. CDR3 nucleotides: TGTGCCACCAGTGACCGGGGACAGGGATACAATGAGCAGTTCTTC. It yields the protein CATSDRGQGYNEQFF.

The V call is TRBV30, the J call TRBJ1-1; D gene ambiguous. CDR1 and CDR2 (germline): GTSNPN, SVGIG (reference sequence). This CDR3 has 13 amino acids. V was cut by 0 bases and J by 1 base, with 6 bases left in between. CDR3 sequence reads: CAWSVYGNTEAFF. The CDR3 DNA reads as TGTGCCTGGAGTGTGTACGGGAACACTGAAGCTTTCTTT.

This sequence joins TRBV7-3 and TRBJ2-7, with TRBD1 matching 7 bases. With 0 bases clipped from V and 0 bases from J, the junction kept 2 bases outside the gene matches. The CDR3 runs to 15 residues. Germline CDR1 SGHTA, CDR2 FQGTGA. CDR3 in amino acids: CASSLTSGGSYEQYF. The CDR3, as DNA: TGTGCCAGCAGCTTAACGTCAGGGGGCTCCTACGAGCAGTACTTC.

The genes are TRBV4-1 and TRBJ2-7; TRBD1 is a possible D gene (5 bases). Per germline, CDR1 MGHRA and CDR2 YSYEKL. The CDR3 runs to 15 residues. V dropped 0 bases and J dropped 3 bases, with 12 bases sitting between them. The CDR3 reads CASSQEPGPSYEQYF. In DNA, the CDR3 is TGCGCCAGCAGCCAAGAGCCAGGGCCCAGCTACGAGCAGTACTTC.

J is TRBJ2-7 and V is TRBV29-1; TRBD1 aligns across 8 bases. Germline CDR1 and CDR2: SQVTM and ANQGSEA. V lost 0 bases and J lost 1; bases outside the gene matches: 2. This CDR3 has 14 residues. CDR3 in amino acids: CSVEETGASYEQYF. The CDR3 DNA follows: TGCAGCGTTGAAGAGACAGGGGCGTCCTACGAGCAGTACTTC.

This clone showed up just once. The CDR3 reads CASSSSDTGELFF. For the CDR3, the DNA is TGTGCCAGCAGCTCCTCCGACACCGGGGAGCTGTTTTTT. This rearrangement joins TRBV5-6 to TRBJ2-2, with unresolved D. Germline lookup yields CDR1 SGHDT and CDR2 YYEEEE. The CDR3 runs to 13 residues. The V end was cut by 3 bases, the J end by 3 bases, with 6 bases between. Full variable domain (outside the CDR3, taken from reference TRBV5-6 and TRBJ2-2): DAGVTQSPTHLIKTRGQQVTLRCSPKSGHDTVSWYQQALGQGPQFIFQYYEEEERQRGNFPDRFSGHQFPNYSSELNVNALLLGDSALYLCASSSSDTGELFFGEGSRLTVL.

The chain joins TRBV5-5 to TRBJ2-7; TRBD1 matches at 9 bases. In germline, CDR1 is SGHKS, CDR2 YYEKEE (reference sequence). V was pared by 0 bases and J by 3 bases, with 1 base of the junction left unmatched. This CDR3 has 14 residues. Here the CDR3 DNA reads TGTGCCAGCAGCTTGGGACAGGGGGGCTACGAGCAGTACTTC. Its translation: CASSLGQGGYEQYF.

V usage is TRBV5-5 and J usage is TRBJ2-7; 7 bases are shared with TRBD1. J lost 4 bases, V lost 0 bases, and 7 bases had no gene match. The CDR3 covers 15 residues. Per the germline V gene, CDR1 is SGHKS and CDR2 is YYEKEE (reference sequence). This chain's CDR3 is CASSLGTGAQYEQYF. CDR3 nucleotide sequence: TGTGCCAGCAGCTTGGGTACAGGGGCTCAGTACGAGCAGTACTTC.

This chain joins TRBV27 and TRBJ1-1, with D unresolved. The germline V and J ends were trimmed by 2 bases and 6 bases, with 10 bases remaining between them. CDR3 size: 13 residues. The germline V gene encodes CDR1 MNHEY and CDR2 SMNVEV (reference sequence). This CDR3 reads CASSLIWRAEAFF. CDR3 coding DNA: TGTGCCAGCAGTTTAATATGGAGGGCTGAAGCTTTCTTT.

This clone was seen more than once but under ten times. The chain carries TRBV6-2 or TRBV6-3 and TRBJ1-5, with D tentatively TRBD1 (6 bases). V lost 2 bases and J 11 bases, leaving 13 bases between the germline ends. CDR1 is MNHEY, CDR2 SVGEGT, per germline. The CDR3 extends over 13 amino acids. The chain's CDR3 is CASSYGTSLAQHF. The CDR3 nucleotides read TGTGCCAGCAGTTACGGGACAAGCCTGGCCCAGCATTTT.